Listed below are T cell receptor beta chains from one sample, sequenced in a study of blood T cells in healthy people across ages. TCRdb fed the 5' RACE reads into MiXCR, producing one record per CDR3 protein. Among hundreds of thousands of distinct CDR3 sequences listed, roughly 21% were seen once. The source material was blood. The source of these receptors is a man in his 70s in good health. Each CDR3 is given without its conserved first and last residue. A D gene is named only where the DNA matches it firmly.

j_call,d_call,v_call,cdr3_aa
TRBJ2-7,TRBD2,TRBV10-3,AISGTSLSSYEQY
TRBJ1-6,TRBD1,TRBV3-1,ASSQGDSNSPLH
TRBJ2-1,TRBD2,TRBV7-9,ASSPGGASGRRWVEQF
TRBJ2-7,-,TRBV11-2,ASSSTQGQFKQY
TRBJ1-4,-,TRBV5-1,ASSFYGATNEKLF
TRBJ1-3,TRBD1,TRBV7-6,ASSSGTGSGNTIY
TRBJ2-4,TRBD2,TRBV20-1,SAATSGVAKNIQY
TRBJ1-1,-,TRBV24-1,ATSTRPEAF
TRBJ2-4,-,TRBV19,ASSNSGIAKNIQH
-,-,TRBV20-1,SARDLGSLVKQF
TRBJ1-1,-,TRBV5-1,ASSSKVENTEAF
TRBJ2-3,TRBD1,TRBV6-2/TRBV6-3,ASSSYRGLDTDTQY
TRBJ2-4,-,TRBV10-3,ATTAGTPSKNIQY
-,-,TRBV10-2,ASSESSGGEQF
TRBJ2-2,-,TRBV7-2,ASSLVLQGTGELF
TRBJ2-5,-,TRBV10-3,AISESGSKETQY
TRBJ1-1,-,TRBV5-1,ASSQGGTTEAF
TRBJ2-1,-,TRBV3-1,ASSQGSSAEQF
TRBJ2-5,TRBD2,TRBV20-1,SARVGLAGKYQETQY
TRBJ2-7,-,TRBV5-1,ASKLDSTYEQY
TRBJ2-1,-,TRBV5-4,ASSFRRLGSGDEQF
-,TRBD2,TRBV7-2,ASSLGPTLAGGDNEQF
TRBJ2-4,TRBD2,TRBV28,ASSLSGVVAKNIQY
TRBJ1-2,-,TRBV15,ATSYVPGADPNYGYT
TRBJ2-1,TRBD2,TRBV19,ASSKRLADHNEQF
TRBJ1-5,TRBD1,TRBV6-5,ARSQGQGSQPQH
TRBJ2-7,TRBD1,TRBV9,ASSVDVQGASAYEQY
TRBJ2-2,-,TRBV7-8,ASRQGFGELF
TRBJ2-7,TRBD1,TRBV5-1,ASSSPDRTTYEQY
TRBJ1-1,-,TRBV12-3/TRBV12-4,ASSFRELKGTTEAF
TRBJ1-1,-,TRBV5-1,ASSGQGQPNTEAF
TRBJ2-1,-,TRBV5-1,ASSRTGGPYNEQF
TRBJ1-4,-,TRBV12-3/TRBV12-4,ASSPTRGRKDEKLF
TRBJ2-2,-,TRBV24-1,ATSVGGLDTGELF
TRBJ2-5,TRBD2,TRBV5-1,TSSLSGRRETQY
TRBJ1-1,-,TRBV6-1,ASSYRTDGREAF
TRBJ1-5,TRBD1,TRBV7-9,ASSGEGQAGQPQH
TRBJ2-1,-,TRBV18,ASSPTDTGEQF
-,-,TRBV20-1,SAPGGSLSYEQY
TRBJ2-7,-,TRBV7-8,ASSATEVSYEQY
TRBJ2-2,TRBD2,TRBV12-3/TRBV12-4,ASRPASSGIKTGELF
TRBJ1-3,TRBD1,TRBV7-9,ASSFGDRGPSSGNTIY
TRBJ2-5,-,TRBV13,ASSSTGTSEQY
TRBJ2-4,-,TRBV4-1,ASSQVSGVAKNIQY
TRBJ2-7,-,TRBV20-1,SARLGRSSYEQY
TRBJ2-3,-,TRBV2,ASSVIKNTDTQY
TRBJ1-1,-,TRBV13,ASSSGRGRAF
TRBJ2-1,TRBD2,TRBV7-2,ASRRGGRTSGRGNEQF
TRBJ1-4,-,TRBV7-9,ASSLAAGAWTNEKLF
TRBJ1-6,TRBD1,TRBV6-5,ASSSRTGENSPLH
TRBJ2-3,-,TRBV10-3,AISESAPDTQY
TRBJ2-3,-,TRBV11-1,ASSFTGLNTDTQY